The rows below give T cell receptor beta chains drawn from one sample of a study of blood T cell repertoires in COVID-19. Profiling relied on immunoSEQ multiplex PCR, and the TCRdb table lists in-frame clones only, not all of them. The sample comprises some 38,000 clones, about 90% of which are singletons, and 25% to 30% rests with the top ten. Material for sequencing was peripheral blood. All receptors come from a man in his 60s with active or convalescent COVID-19. Each CDR3 is given with its conserved first and last residue. The D gene is left open where the match is weak. Size values are once, few and many counts, or a class for expanded clones, and some rows have none.

J gene,clone size,D gene,V gene,CDR3 protein,CDR3 DNA
TRBJ2-7,once,TRBD2,TRBV7-2,CASSLGAGTSGRGEQYF,TGTGCCAGCAGCTTAGGGGCCGGGACTAGCGGGAGGGGCGAGCAGTACTTC
TRBJ2-7,NA,TRBD2,TRBV6-5,CASLRLAGSSYEQYF,TGTGCCAGTCTCCGACTAGCGGGGAGCTCCTACGAGCAGTACTTC
TRBJ2-1,NA,TRBD2,TRBV11-2,CASSPGLAANEQFF,TGTGCCAGCAGCCCCGGACTAGCGGCCAATGAGCAGTTCTTC
TRBJ2-1,NA,TRBD2,TRBV27,CASSRGLAGWEQFF,TGTGCCAGCAGCCGGGGACTAGCGGGATGGGAGCAGTTCTTC
TRBJ2-3,NA,TRBD2,TRBV10-3,CAIRGEYGLAGEPDTQYF,TGTGCCATCAGAGGTGAATATGGACTAGCGGGAGAGCCAGATACGCAGTATTTT
TRBJ2-1,NA,TRBD2,TRBV28,CASSPTWLAVSVRFF,TGTGCCAGCAGTCCCACCTGGCTAGCGGTCTCCGTCCGGTTCTTC
TRBJ1-2,few,NA,TRBV9,CASSVGSLGLNYGYTF,TGTGCCAGCAGCGTAGGAAGTCTAGGTCTTAACTATGGCTACACCTTC
TRBJ2-5,NA,NA,TRBV7-8,CASSFRGRHQETQYF,TGTGCCAGCAGCTTTCGGGGGAGACATCAAGAGACCCAGTACTTC
TRBJ2-5,NA,TRBD2,TRBV28,CASSWGGKQETQYF,TGTGCCAGCAGTTGGGGGGGGAAACAAGAGACCCAGTACTTC
TRBJ2-1,NA,TRBD2,TRBV4-3,CASSQNSGTFNEQFF,TGCGCCAGCAGCCAAAATAGCGGGACCTTTAATGAGCAGTTCTTC
TRBJ2-7,NA,TRBD2,TRBV27,CASSLYRGLRTSGYEQYF,TGTGCCAGCAGTTTATATAGGGGGTTGCGGACTAGCGGCTACGAGCAGTACTTC
TRBJ1-2,NA,TRBD1,TRBV18,CASSSRVAQDRGSVNYGYTF,TGTGCCAGCTCGTCAAGGGTGGCCCAGGACAGGGGGTCGGTGAACTATGGCTACACCTTC